These 15 T cell receptor beta chains were sequenced from one sample in a study of T cell responses to AZD1222 COVID-19 vaccine. Some clones are missing from TCRdb's copy, which holds only in-frame ones; the method was immunoSEQ multiplex PCR. Found here are around 150,000 clones; the top ten clones hold 2% to 2.5%. The sample comprised peripheral blood. The receptors derive from an adult in good health.

The chain uses TRBV11-2 and TRBJ2-5, with D hard to call. V was clipped by 3 bases and J by 2 bases, with 7 bases between them. The CDR3 spans 13 residues. Looked up from germline, CDR1 is SGHAT and CDR2 is FQNNGV. CDR3 sequence reads: CASSFGVQETQYF. DNA for the CDR3: TGTGCCAGCAGCTTTGGGGTACAAGAGACCCAGTACTTC.

The genes are TRBV11-2 and TRBJ2-1, with a weak D call TRBD2 (6 bases). In germline, CDR1 is SGHAT, CDR2 FQNNGV. The V end was cut by 2 bases, the J end by 5 bases, with 13 bases between. The CDR3 spans 15 residues. The CDR3 bases are TGTGCCAGCAGCTTAATGGGGGGTCGGGACAATGAGCAGTTCTTC. Its translation: CASSLMGGRDNEQFF.

This chain joins TRBV4-3 and TRBJ1-4; D is unclear. The germline gives CDR1 LGHNA, CDR2 YSLEER. The CDR3 consists of 15 residues. Trimming stripped 0 bases from V and 0 bases from J, with 5 bases between. This CDR3 reads CASSQDEPTNEKLFF. The CDR3, as DNA: TGCGCCAGCAGCCAAGACGAGCCAACTAATGAAAAACTGTTTTTT.

The chain employs TRBV7-3 and TRBJ1-6, with D perhaps TRBD1 (6 bases). The germline V and J ends were trimmed by 5 bases and 7 bases, with 12 bases remaining between them. CDR1 is SGHTA, CDR2 FQGTGA, per germline. The CDR3 runs to 14 residues. The CDR3 here is CASSRGQTNSPLHF. The CDR3, as DNA: TGTGCCAGCAGCCGTGGACAGACCAATTCACCCCTCCACTTT.

The chain has TRBV6-2 or TRBV6-3 and TRBJ2-5, with TRBD2 matching over 8 bases. CDR1 MNHEY and CDR2 SVGEGT come from the germline V gene. The CDR3 extends over 15 amino acids. V lost 6 bases, J lost 3 bases, and 9 bases stayed unmatched. The CDR3 region is CASSTPTSVKETQYF. The CDR3, as DNA: TGTGCCAGCAGCACCCCGACTAGCGTTAAAGAGACCCAGTACTTC.

DNA of the CDR3: TGTGCCAGCAGTTTATCTGGACAGGGGTTGGCCTATGGCTACACCTTC. Residues: CASSLSGQGLAYGYTF. V gene TRBV27 combines with J gene TRBJ1-2, with 9 bases that match TRBD1. Trimming took 0 bases from V and 4 from J; bases not matched to a gene: 6. CDR1 MNHEY and CDR2 SMNVEV come from the germline V gene (reference sequence). This CDR3 has 16 amino acids.

The rearrangement uses TRBV18 and TRBJ1-3; D not certain. The germline CDR1 and CDR2 sequences are KGHSH and LQKENI. V was clipped by 5 bases and J by 2 bases, with 16 bases between them. The CDR3 length is 16 residues. CDR3 DNA sequence: TGTGCCAGCTCAGAAGCAAGCAGGCCCCCTGGAAACACCATATATTTT. As protein: CASSEASRPPGNTIYF.

The V gene is TRBV18, the J gene TRBJ2-1; 7 bases are shared with TRBD2. Losses at the gene ends were 3 bases for V and 5 bases for J; bases not matched to a gene: 10. CDR1 KGHSH and CDR2 LQKENI come from the germline V gene. The CDR3 contains 16 residues. CDR3 in amino acids: CASSPRGEGSNNEQFF. Written as DNA, the CDR3 is TGTGCCAGCTCACCCCGCGGGGAGGGATCTAACAATGAGCAGTTCTTC.

The V call is TRBV6-2 or TRBV6-3, the J call TRBJ1-5, with D uncertain. The CDR3 sequence is 11 residues long. V was cut by 5 bases and J by 6 bases, with 5 bases left in between. Germline V gene data show CDR1 as MNHEY and CDR2 as SVGEGT. The CDR3, as DNA: TGTGCCAGCAGTCACGGTCAGCCCCAGCATTTT. Its translation: CASSHGQPQHF.

This chain joins TRBV4-1 and TRBJ1-5; 7 nucleotides align to TRBD1. V was pared by 4 bases and J by 9 bases, with 12 bases of the junction left unmatched. The CDR3 sequence is 15 residues long. CDR1 is MGHRA and CDR2 is YSYEKL in the germline V gene. The CDR3 sequence: CASSPQTGDGWPQHF. CDR3 in DNA: TGCGCCAGCAGCCCTCAAACAGGGGACGGGTGGCCCCAGCATTTT.

The chain couples TRBV7-2 to TRBJ1-3, with D possibly TRBD1 on 5 matching bases. The V and J ends lost 1 base and 4 bases respectively, with 14 bases between them. The V gene's germline CDR1 is SGHTA and CDR2 FQGNSA. The CDR3 sequence is 16 residues long. This CDR3 reads CASSLGPGVSGNTIYF. CDR3 DNA sequence: TGTGCCAGCAGCTTAGGCCCGGGGGTCTCGGGAAACACCATATATTTT. The full variable domain, completed using reference TRBV7-2 and TRBJ1-3, is GAGVSQSPSNKVTEKGKDVELRCDPISGHTALYWYRQSLGQGLEFLIYFQGNSAPDKSGLPSDRFSAERTGGSVSTLTIQRTQQEDSAVYLCASSLGPGVSGNTIYFGEGSWLTVV.

The chain is built from TRBV19 and TRBJ1-1; D may be TRBD1 (5 bases). The CDR3 has 13 residues. V lost 5 bases and J lost 1, with 8 bases in between. In germline, CDR1 is LNHDA, CDR2 SQIVND (reference sequence). CDR3 amino acids: CASSLTGNTEAFF. The CDR3 nucleotides read TGTGCCAGTAGTCTAACAGGGAACACTGAAGCTTTCTTT.

The CDR3 coding sequence is TGTGCCAGCAGCTTAGGGGCCAGGGGCAGAATGTCCAAGACTGAAGCTTTCTTT. Translated, it gives CASSLGARGRMSKTEAFF. This rearrangement joins TRBV11-2 to TRBJ1-1; tentatively, D is TRBD1 (6 bases). The CDR3 loop spans 18 amino acids. V lost 1 base, J lost 5 bases, and 23 bases lay in between. The germline gives CDR1 SGHAT, CDR2 FQNNGV.

The gene calls are TRBV5-4 and TRBJ1-1; the D gene is possibly TRBD1 (6 bases). Trimming removed 4 bases from V and 2 bases from J, with 12 bases in between. Germline V lookup: CDR1 SGHNT, CDR2 YYREEE (reference sequence). The CDR3 sequence is 14 residues long. The CDR3 loop is CASSPGQINTEAFF. As DNA, the CDR3 is TGTGCCAGCAGCCCAGGACAGATCAACACTGAAGCTTTCTTT.

The V call is TRBV1, the J call TRBJ1-4; the table's TRBD1 call for D was not verified on the DNA. TRBV1 is assigned pseudogene status. CDR3 length: 14 amino acids. The CDR3 sequence is CTSKRSRGKEKLFF. The DNA of the CDR3 is TGCACCAGCAAGCGGTCCAGGGGGAAGGAAAAACTGTTTTTT.